The T cell receptor (beta chain) described here comes from a study of T cell responses to AZD1222 COVID-19 vaccine. The study's findings and limits: Clonal diversity was possibly underestimated; the donors were predominantly white British and more often female. Of spike-specific TCRs, nearly half reportedly target regions left unmutated in variants.

Points on this clone: Its antigen is not identified.

Data came from immunoSEQ multiplex PCR; TCRdb stores just in-frame clones and leaves some out. This repertoire shows 120,000 or so clones, about nine tenths found once; its top ten account for more than 6%. The receptor comes from an adult in good health. The starting material was peripheral blood, obtained on day 0 of AZD1222 vaccination.

The CDR3 loop is CASSIGPGPGSEQYF. CDR3 nucleotides: TGTGCCAGTAGTATAGGCCCAGGGCCGGGGAGCGAGCAGTACTTC. This chain connects TRBV19 to TRBJ2-7; TRBD1 or TRBD2 may be the D gene (5 bases each). Trimming cost V 1 base and J 6 bases, with 16 bases left between them. The CDR3 has 15 amino acids. Germline V gene lookup returns CDR1 LNHDA and CDR2 SQIVND (reference sequence).